Shown below are 29 T cell receptor beta chains from a single sample sequenced in a study of response to subunit inactivated influenza vaccine. One entry per CDR3 protein, called by TCRdb with MiXCR from the RT-PCR reads. The table includes 300,000 to 350,000 distinct CDR3 sequences, around 22% detected once. Source: PBMCs from blood, taken about 19 months after vaccination. These receptors were taken from a man aged 50 to 69 who received an inactivated influenza vaccine.

This clonotype was counted a few times. The V and J genes are TRBV28 and TRBJ1-2, with D possibly matching TRBD1 (5 bases). Germline values: CDR1 MDHEN, CDR2 SYDVKM. Trimming shortened V by 3 bases and J by 4 bases, and 15 bases separated the two germline ends. The CDR3 has 15 residues. The CDR3 nucleotides read TGTGCCAGCAGTTTTAACCAGGGCCTGCCCTATGGCTACACCTTC. Its protein is CASSFNQGLPYGYTF.

A few counts support this clonotype. V usage is TRBV3-1 and J usage is TRBJ2-2; unclear D gene. The V and J ends lost 1 base and 5 bases respectively, with 8 bases between them. The CDR3 is 14 amino acids. CDR1 is LGHDT and CDR2 is YNNKEL in the germline V gene (reference sequence). The CDR3 spells CASSQARRTGELFF. The DNA for the CDR3 is TGTGCCAGCAGCCAAGCGAGACGGACCGGGGAGCTGTTTTTT.

This chain uses TRBV2 with TRBJ1-1; D is uncertain. V gave up 0 bases and J gave up 6 bases, with 11 bases separating them. The germline CDR1 and CDR2 sequences are SNHLY and FYNNEI. CDR3 length: 14 residues. CDR3 protein: CASSEALYRPEAFF. As DNA, the CDR3 is TGTGCCAGCAGTGAAGCGCTTTACCGGCCTGAAGCTTTCTTT.

The chain employs TRBV20-1 and TRBJ1-5; D ambiguous. V was cut by 3 bases and J by 5 bases, with 11 bases left in between. The CDR3 runs to 13 residues. Germline values: CDR1 DFQATT, CDR2 SNEGSKA (reference sequence). CDR3 protein: CSASTGLYQPQHF. CDR3 DNA sequence: TGCAGTGCTAGTACTGGGTTATATCAGCCCCAGCATTTT.

This clonotype has more than one count but fewer than ten. V and J are TRBV7-2 and TRBJ1-1; 7 bases fit TRBD1. The CDR3 runs 14 residues. Unmatched junction bases numbered 6, after V lost 1 base and J lost 7 bases. CDR1 is SGHTA, CDR2 FQGNSA, per germline. CDR3 coding DNA: TGTGCCAGCAGCTTAGGAGGGACAGCTAATGAAGCTTTCTTT. Its translation: CASSLGGTANEAFF.

This clonotype was seen only a few times. The rearrangement links TRBV6-5 to TRBJ1-2, with unresolved D. The V end lost 0 bases, the J end lost 0 bases, and 14 bases lay between the germline ends. The CDR3 loop spans 17 amino acids. Germline V gives CDR1 MNHEY, CDR2 SVGAGI. The CDR3: CASSYSSPTVSNYGYTF. In nucleotides, the CDR3 is TGTGCCAGCAGTTACTCGAGTCCGACTGTATCTAACTATGGCTACACCTTC.

This sequence joins TRBV20-1 and TRBJ1-1, with D perhaps matching TRBD1 (5 bases). The CDR3 covers 14 residues. Germline V gene data show CDR1 as DFQATT and CDR2 as SNEGSKA (reference sequence). V was shortened by 0 bases and J by 5 bases, with 13 bases between the two germline ends. The CDR3 sequence is CSARDIIEGTEAFF. The CDR3 nucleotides are TGCAGTGCTAGAGATATCATAGAGGGGACTGAAGCTTTCTTT.

This clonotype was counted a few times. The chain combines TRBV20-1 with TRBJ1-1; D not resolved. The germline gives CDR1 DFQATT, CDR2 SNEGSKA (reference sequence). The length of the CDR3 is 13 residues. The V end was cut by 5 bases, the J end by 4 bases, with 14 bases between. The CDR3 spells CSAADSPGTEAFF. CDR3 in DNA: TGCAGTGCTGCGGACTCCCCGGGCACTGAAGCTTTCTTT.

The chain carries TRBV6-5 and TRBJ1-4, with 8 bases identical to TRBD1. The CDR3 has 15 residues. V shed 4 bases and J 5 bases; nucleotides not matched to a gene: 6. The V gene's germline CDR1 is MNHEY and CDR2 SVGAGI. CDR3 loop: CASSLVGDRNEKLFF. CDR3 DNA: TGTGCCAGCAGTTTAGTAGGGGACAGGAATGAAAAACTGTTTTTT.

This clonotype was seen a handful of times. This chain links TRBV20-1 with TRBJ2-2; 11 bases are a match to TRBD1. V lost 0 bases, J lost 2 bases, and 5 bases stayed unmatched. The germline V gene encodes CDR1 DFQATT and CDR2 SNEGSKA (reference sequence). The CDR3 length is 17 residues. For the CDR3, the DNA is TGCAGTGCTAGAGACTCGGGACAGGGGGTAAACACCGGGGAGCTGTTTTTT. The encoded protein is CSARDSGQGVNTGELFF.

The chain recombines TRBV6-1 with TRBJ2-1; 12 nucleotides line up with TRBD2. The CDR3 totals 16 residues. The germline CDR1 and CDR2 sequences are MNHNS and SASEGT. The V gene end was trimmed by 6 bases and the J gene end by 9 bases; junction bases not matched to a gene: 12. Here the CDR3 reads CASSPPVLAGGREQFF. The CDR3 DNA follows: TGTGCCAGCAGCCCACCGGTTCTAGCGGGAGGGCGTGAGCAGTTCTTC.

The rearrangement uses TRBV20-1 and TRBJ2-7, with D unclear. The CDR3 has 13 amino acids. Per the germline V gene, CDR1 is DFQATT and CDR2 is SNEGSKA (reference sequence). V was clipped by 2 bases and J by 2 bases, with 10 bases between them. CDR3 nucleotide sequence: TGCAGTGCTAGATTTGACTCTGCCTACGAGCAGTACTTC. This codes for CSARFDSAYEQYF.

This clonotype was recorded many times. The chain links TRBV19 to TRBJ1-5, with 7 bases fitting TRBD1. CDR1 is LNHDA, CDR2 SQIVND, per germline (reference sequence). The CDR3 consists of 15 residues. The J segment lost 1 base and the V segment lost 6 bases, leaving 6 bases of the junction unmatched. CDR3 sequence: CASRSTGQSNQPQHF. The DNA for the CDR3 is TGTGCCAGTAGATCGACAGGGCAGAGCAATCAGCCCCAGCATTTT.

The rearrangement uses TRBV20-1 and TRBJ1-6; D call uncertain. CDR3 size: 14 residues. CDR1 DFQATT and CDR2 SNEGSKA come from the germline V gene (reference sequence). The V end was cut by 2 bases, the J end by 7 bases, with 12 bases between. CDR3 coding DNA: TGCAGTGCTAGAAACAGCGGAGGCAATTCACCCCTCCACTTT. Its protein is CSARNSGGNSPLHF.

This clonotype was recorded at least ten times. The genes are TRBV6-6 and TRBJ1-2; unclear D gene. Germline V gives CDR1 MNHNY, CDR2 SVGAGI (reference sequence). The CDR3 is made up of 12 amino acids. V was cut by 5 bases and J by 3 bases, with 7 bases left in between. The CDR3 reads CASSIVDYGYTF. CDR3 nucleotides: TGTGCCAGCAGTATAGTGGACTATGGCTACACCTTC.

The genes are TRBV4-3 and TRBJ2-3, with 10 bases matching TRBD1. The CDR3 extends over 16 amino acids. Germline V lookup: CDR1 LGHNA, CDR2 YSLEER. V lost 0 bases, J lost 6 bases, and 6 bases stayed unmatched. The CDR3 protein is CASSQDQGQGFDTQYF. CDR3 nucleotide sequence: TGCGCCAGCAGCCAAGACCAGGGACAGGGGTTCGATACGCAGTATTTT.

There are many counts of this clonotype. The chain combines TRBV27 with TRBJ1-1; a possible D gene is TRBD1 (6 bases). V was clipped by 0 bases and J by 11 bases, with 13 bases between them. Germline lookup yields CDR1 MNHEY and CDR2 SMNVEV (reference sequence). CDR3 size: 13 residues. The CDR3: CASSLSRGDNAFF. CDR3 in DNA: TGTGCCAGCAGTTTATCGAGGGGGGACAATGCTTTCTTT.

This clonotype came up a few times. The genes are TRBV6-2 or TRBV6-3 and TRBJ1-5; TRBD1 agrees at 7 bases. CDR1 is MNHEY and CDR2 is SVGEGT in the germline V gene. The CDR3 has 14 residues. With 5 bases clipped from V and 5 bases from J, the junction kept 6 bases outside the gene matches. The CDR3 DNA follows: TGTGCCAGCAGTCGGACAGGCCGGCATCAGCCCCAGCATTTT. Its translation is CASSRTGRHQPQHF.

This clonotype was seen a handful of times. J is TRBJ2-3 and V is TRBV7-2; 8 bases align to TRBD2. Germline V gene data show CDR1 as SGHTA and CDR2 as FQGNSA. After removal of 3 bases from V and 7 bases from J, the junction contained 9 bases not matched to a gene. The CDR3 runs to 15 residues. Here the CDR3 reads CASSLVAGIKNTQYF. DNA for the CDR3: TGTGCCAGCAGCTTGGTAGCGGGGATAAAAAATACGCAGTATTTT.

This clonotype was counted only a few times. The chain carries TRBV6-1 and TRBJ1-5; D is undetermined. Germline CDR1 is MNHNS and CDR2 is SASEGT. V was clipped by 6 bases and J by 1 base, with 13 bases between them. CDR3 length: 15 residues. CDR3 loop: CASRPDLRSNQPQHF. Here the CDR3 DNA reads TGTGCCAGCAGGCCCGACCTTAGAAGCAATCAGCCCCAGCATTTT.

The chain joins TRBV12-3 or TRBV12-4 to TRBJ2-7; TRBD2 might be the D (6 bases). V lost 9 bases, J lost 1 base, and 19 bases lay in between. The CDR3 is 15 residues long. CDR3 sequence (DNA): TGTGCCAGTTCAGAGGGACTCCAGACTTCCTACGAGCAGTACTTC. Translating gives CASSEGLQTSYEQYF.

The chain employs TRBV10-3 and TRBJ2-5, with D possibly matching TRBD1 (6 bases). The CDR3 totals 13 residues. CDR1 and CDR2 (germline): ENHRY, SYGVKD. Trimming removed 10 bases from V and 1 base from J, with 13 bases in between. The chain's CDR3 is CATGQPLQETQYF. CDR3 DNA sequence: TGTGCCACCGGACAGCCACTCCAAGAGACCCAGTACTTC.

This clonotype was seen a few times. The chain employs TRBV7-2 and TRBJ2-3, with TRBD2 matching over 8 bases. The CDR3 contains 16 residues. V shed 0 bases, J shed 6 bases, and the junction held 8 bases outside the gene matches. Germline lookup yields CDR1 SGHTA and CDR2 FQGNSA. This CDR3 is CASSLAPGGGFDTQYF. The CDR3, as DNA: TGTGCCAGCAGCTTAGCGCCGGGCGGGGGGTTTGATACGCAGTATTTT.

The V and J genes are TRBV20-1 and TRBJ2-7; TRBD1 is a possible D gene (6 bases). Germline CDR1 DFQATT, CDR2 SNEGSKA (reference sequence). The CDR3 extends over 14 amino acids. V was pared by 0 bases and J by 3 bases, with 12 bases between. In nucleotides, the CDR3 is TGCAGTGCTAGAGATAGTCCAGGGGTCTACGAGCAGTACTTC. Translation gives CSARDSPGVYEQYF.

The CDR3 DNA reads TGCGCCAGCAGCTTGGTTGGCACGGCCCAAGAGACCCAGTACTTC. This encodes CASSLVGTAQETQYF. J is TRBJ2-5 and V is TRBV5-1; no reliable D call. The CDR3 runs to 15 residues. The V end was cut by 0 bases, the J end by 1 base, with 10 bases between. Per germline, CDR1 SGHRS and CDR2 YFSETQ. The complete variable domain, with remaining parts taken from reference TRBV5-1 and TRBJ2-5, reads KAGVTQTPRYLIKTRGQQVTLSCSPISGHRSVSWYQQTPGQGLQFLFEYFSETQRNKGNFPGRFSGRQFSNSRSEMNVSTLELGDSALYLCASSLVGTAQETQYFGPGTRLLVL.

The rearrangement links TRBV29-1 to TRBJ2-2, with 7 bases fitting TRBD2. The CDR3 has 13 amino acids. V was clipped by 4 bases and J by 3 bases; unmatched bases: 2. In germline, CDR1 is SQVTM, CDR2 ANQGSEA. The CDR3 reads CSVGSGDTGELFF. The CDR3 coding sequence is TGCAGCGTTGGAAGCGGGGACACCGGGGAGCTGTTTTTT.

This clonotype was seen only a few times. This sequence joins TRBV13 and TRBJ2-3, with 10 bases lining up with TRBD2. Germline CDR1 is PRHDT and CDR2 is FYEKMQ (reference sequence). This CDR3 has 15 amino acids. V shed 5 bases and J 5 bases; nucleotides not matched to a gene: 7. For the CDR3, the DNA is TGTGCCAGCAGCAGGGGACTAGCGCGAAGAGATACGCAGTATTTT. It specifies CASSRGLARRDTQYF.

On this clonotype: Relative to the germline gene, one junction end is altered; a read error may explain this. The V gene is TRBV4-3, the J gene TRBJ1-4, with a weak D call TRBD1 (5 bases). Germline CDR1 and CDR2: LGHNA and YSLEER. The CDR3 contains 15 residues. DNA for the CDR3: TGCGCCAGCAGCAAAGATCAGGGACTGGATGAAAAACTGTTTTTT. The encoded protein is CASSKDQGLDEKLFF.

This clonotype appeared a few times. The rearrangement joins TRBV5-4 to TRBJ2-2; 7 bases fit TRBD1. The germline gives CDR1 SGHNT, CDR2 YYREEE (reference sequence). J gave up 1 base and V 2 bases, and 14 bases lay outside the gene matches. CDR3 length: 19 residues. In DNA form, the CDR3 reads TGTGCCAGCAGCTTCTTTGGCGTGAGGGACAGTTTGAACACCGGGGAGCTGTTTTTT. Residues: CASSFFGVRDSLNTGELFF.